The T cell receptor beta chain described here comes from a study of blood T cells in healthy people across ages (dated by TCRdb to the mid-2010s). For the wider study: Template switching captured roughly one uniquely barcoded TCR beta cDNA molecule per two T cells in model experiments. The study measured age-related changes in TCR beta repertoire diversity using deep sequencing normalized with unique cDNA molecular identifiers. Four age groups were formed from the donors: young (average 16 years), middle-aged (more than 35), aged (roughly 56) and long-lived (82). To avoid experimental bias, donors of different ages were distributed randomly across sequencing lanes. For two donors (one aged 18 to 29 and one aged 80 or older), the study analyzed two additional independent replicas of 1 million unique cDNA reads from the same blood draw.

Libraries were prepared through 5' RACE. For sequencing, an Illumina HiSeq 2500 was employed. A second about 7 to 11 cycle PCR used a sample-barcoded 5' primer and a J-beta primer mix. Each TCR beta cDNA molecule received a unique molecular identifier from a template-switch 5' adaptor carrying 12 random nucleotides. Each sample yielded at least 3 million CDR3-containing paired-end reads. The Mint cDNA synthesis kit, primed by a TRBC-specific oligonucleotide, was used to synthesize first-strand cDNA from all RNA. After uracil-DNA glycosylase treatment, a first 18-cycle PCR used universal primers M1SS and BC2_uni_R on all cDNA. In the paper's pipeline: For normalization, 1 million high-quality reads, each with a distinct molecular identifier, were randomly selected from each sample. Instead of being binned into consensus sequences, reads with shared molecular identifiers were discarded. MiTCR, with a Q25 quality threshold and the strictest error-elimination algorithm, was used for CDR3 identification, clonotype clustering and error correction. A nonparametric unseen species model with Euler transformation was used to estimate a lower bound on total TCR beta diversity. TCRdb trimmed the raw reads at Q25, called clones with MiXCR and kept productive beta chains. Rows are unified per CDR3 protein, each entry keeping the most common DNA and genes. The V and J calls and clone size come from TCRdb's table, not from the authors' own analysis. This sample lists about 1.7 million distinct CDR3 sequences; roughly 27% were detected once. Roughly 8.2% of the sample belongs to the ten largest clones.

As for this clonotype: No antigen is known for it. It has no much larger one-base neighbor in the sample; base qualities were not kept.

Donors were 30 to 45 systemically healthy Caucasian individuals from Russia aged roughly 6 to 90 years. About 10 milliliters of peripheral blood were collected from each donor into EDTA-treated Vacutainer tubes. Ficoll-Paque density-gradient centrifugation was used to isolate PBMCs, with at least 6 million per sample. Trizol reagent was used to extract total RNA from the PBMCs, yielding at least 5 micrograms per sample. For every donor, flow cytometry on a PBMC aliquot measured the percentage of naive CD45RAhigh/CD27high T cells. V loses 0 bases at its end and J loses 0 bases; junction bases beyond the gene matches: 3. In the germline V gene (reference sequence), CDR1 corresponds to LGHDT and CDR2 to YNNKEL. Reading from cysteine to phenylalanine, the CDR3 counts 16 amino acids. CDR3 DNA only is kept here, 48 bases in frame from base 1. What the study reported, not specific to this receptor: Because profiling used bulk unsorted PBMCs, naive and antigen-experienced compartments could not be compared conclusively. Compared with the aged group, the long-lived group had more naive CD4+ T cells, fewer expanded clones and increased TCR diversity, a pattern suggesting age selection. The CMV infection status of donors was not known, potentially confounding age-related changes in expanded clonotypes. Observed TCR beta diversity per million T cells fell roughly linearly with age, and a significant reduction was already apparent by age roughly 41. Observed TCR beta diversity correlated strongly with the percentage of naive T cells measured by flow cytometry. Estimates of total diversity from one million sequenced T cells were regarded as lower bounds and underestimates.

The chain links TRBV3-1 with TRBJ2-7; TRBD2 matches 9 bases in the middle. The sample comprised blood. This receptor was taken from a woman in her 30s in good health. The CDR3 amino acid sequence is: CASSQDGGRASYEQYF. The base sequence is TGTGCCAGCAGCCAAGATGGCGGGAGGGCCTCCTACGAGCAGTACTTC.